Following are 17 T cell receptor beta chains from one sample sequenced in a study of cytomegalovirus exposure and HLA in healthy donors. This PCR relied on a set of 60 Vbeta primers and 13 Jbeta primers. Sequencing was performed with immunoSEQ multiplex PCR; in TCRdb, only in-frame clones are kept and a portion is missing. The table has 130,000 or so clones, 75% to 85% seen once; the top ten hold 2.5% to 3%. Sequencing used PBMCs. The receptor set was obtained from a woman aged 18-30 years in good health and CMV-seropositive.

The rearrangement links TRBV5-1 to TRBJ2-7, with TRBD2 as a possible D gene (6 bases). Per the germline V gene, CDR1 is SGHRS and CDR2 is YFSETQ. V lost 4 bases to trimming and J lost 0 bases, with 17 bases between them. The CDR3 totals 16 residues. CDR3: CASSRDGTSSSYEQYF. The CDR3 DNA reads TGCGCCAGCAGCCGGGATGGGACTTCGAGCTCCTACGAGCAGTACTTC. The variable domain in full, with the rest retrieved from reference TRBV5-1 and TRBJ2-7, is KAGVTQTPRYLIKTRGQQVTLSCSPISGHRSVSWYQQTPGQGLQFLFEYFSETQRNKGNFPGRFSGRQFSNSRSEMNVSTLELGDSALYLCASSRDGTSSSYEQYFGPGTRLTVT.

The chain joins TRBV7-2 to TRBJ2-3; a weak D match, TRBD2 (6 bases). CDR1 and CDR2 (germline): SGHTA, FQGNSA. Trimming shortened V by 5 bases and J by 3 bases, and 18 bases separated the two germline ends. CDR3 length: 16 amino acids. The CDR3 region is CASSLFPAGQTDTQYF. CDR3 in DNA: TGTGCCAGCAGCCTCTTCCCGGCGGGGCAGACAGATACGCAGTATTTT. Filled out from reference TRBV7-2 and TRBJ2-3, the complete variable domain reads GAGVSQSPSNKVTEKGKDVELRCDPISGHTALYWYRQSLGQGLEFLIYFQGNSAPDKSGLPSDRFSAERTGGSVSTLTIQRTQQEDSAVYLCASSLFPAGQTDTQYFGPGTRLTVL.

V is TRBV11-3 and J is TRBJ2-3, with TRBD1 matching over 9 bases. J lost 3 bases, V lost 5 bases, and 6 bases had no gene match. The CDR3 consists of 15 residues. CDR1 is SGHNT, CDR2 YENEEA, per germline. The CDR3 DNA reads as TGTGCCAGCAGCCCATGGACAGGGGATACAGATACGCAGTATTTT. Its protein product is CASSPWTGDTDTQYF.

The CDR3 sequence is CASSKETGPYEQYF. DNA for the CDR3: TGTGCCAGCAGCAAAGAGACAGGACCCTACGAGCAGTACTTC. The rearrangement links TRBV9 to TRBJ2-7, with a possible D match to TRBD1 (6 bases). CDR3 length: 14 residues. Germline V gene data show CDR1 as SGDLS and CDR2 as YYNGEE. Between the trimmed V and J ends, which lost 4 bases and 2 bases, there was a span of 13 bases.

The chain carries TRBV6-5 and TRBJ1-5; 9 bases match TRBD1. The length of the CDR3 is 15 residues. The V gene's germline CDR1 is MNHEY and CDR2 SVGAGI. After removal of 5 bases from V and 8 bases from J, the junction contained 10 bases not matched to a gene. In DNA, the CDR3 is TGTGCCAGCAGTCCCTCGACAGGGGGTATGGAGCCCCAGCATTTT. Translation gives CASSPSTGGMEPQHF.

The rearrangement joins TRBV7-6 to TRBJ2-1, with TRBD2 matching over 8 bases. Germline loops: CDR1 SGHVS, CDR2 FNYEAQ. V shed 5 bases and J 9 bases; nucleotides not matched to a gene: 15. CDR3 length: 16 amino acids. The CDR3 DNA reads TGTGCCAGCAGCCCAAGGCCGGGGGGGCCGATAGGTGAGCAGTTCTTC. It codes for CASSPRPGGPIGEQFF.

V is TRBV6-5 and J is TRBJ1-5, with a weak D call TRBD1 (5 bases). The V gene lost 5 bases and the J gene lost 6 bases, with 14 bases spanning the gap. The CDR3 length is 14 residues. Germline V gives CDR1 MNHEY, CDR2 SVGAGI. The CDR3 sequence is CASSESGGSQPQHF. CDR3 coding DNA: TGTGCCAGCAGTGAGTCCGGGGGTAGTCAGCCCCAGCATTTT.

The V gene is TRBV7-9, the J gene TRBJ1-2, with 7 bases that match TRBD1. CDR3 length: 15 residues. CDR1 is SEHNR and CDR2 is FQNEAQ in the germline V gene (reference sequence). Trimming cost V 6 bases and J 5 bases; bases outside gene matches: 12. CDR3 loop: CASRSVAGGDYGYTF. CDR3 DNA: TGTGCCAGCAGGTCGGTGGCAGGGGGAGATTATGGCTACACCTTC.

The chain has TRBV2 and TRBJ2-5, with D maybe TRBD1 (5 bases). Germline CDR1 is SNHLY and CDR2 is FYNNEI. V gave up 2 bases and J gave up 5 bases, with 12 bases separating them. CDR3 length equals 14 residues. The CDR3 is CASSEPKGRETQYF. CDR3 nucleotides: TGTGCCAGCAGTGAACCGAAGGGGCGGGAGACCCAGTACTTC.

This chain links TRBV6-1 with TRBJ2-1; 12 positions match TRBD2. Germline V gene sequence: CDR1 MNHNS, CDR2 SASEGT. The CDR3 runs to 15 residues. With V trimmed by 5 bases and J by 3 bases, 2 bases remained unmatched. CDR3 coding DNA: TGTGCCAGCAGTAGGACTAGCGGGGACTACAATGAGCAGTTCTTC. This sequence encodes CASSRTSGDYNEQFF.

The chain employs TRBV25-1 and TRBJ2-3; tentative D call: TRBD1 (6 bases). The germline V and J ends were trimmed by 6 bases and 4 bases, with 11 bases remaining between them. Looked up from germline, CDR1 is MGHDK and CDR2 is SYGVNS. This CDR3 has 13 residues. The CDR3 spells CASSRGSADTQYF. The CDR3 DNA reads as TGTGCCAGCAGCAGGGGTTCGGCAGATACGCAGTATTTT.

The chain carries TRBV7-9 and TRBJ1-6; D not resolved. V was shortened by 3 bases and J by 8 bases, with 11 bases between the two germline ends. The CDR3 has 14 residues. In germline, CDR1 is SEHNR, CDR2 FQNEAQ (reference sequence). CDR3 protein: CASSLDTIYSPLHF. CDR3 DNA sequence: TGTGCCAGCAGCTTGGATACTATATATTCACCCCTCCACTTT. Drawing the rest from reference TRBV7-9 and TRBJ1-6, the complete variable domain is DTGVSQNPRHKITKRGQNVTFRCDPISEHNRLYWYRQTLGQGPEFLTYFQNEAQLEKSRLLSDRFSAERPKGSFSTLEIQRTEQGDSAMYLCASSLDTIYSPLHFGNGTRLTVT.

This chain connects TRBV7-7 to TRBJ2-2; tentatively, D is TRBD2 (6 bases). Germline V gene data show CDR1 as SSHAT and CDR2 as FNYEAQ (reference sequence). The CDR3 runs to 14 residues. CDR3 sequence: CASGGQVGTGELFF. The CDR3 DNA reads as TGTGCTAGTGGAGGGCAGGTTGGGACCGGGGAGCTGTTTTTT.

V is TRBV7-9 and J is TRBJ2-3; a weak D match, TRBD2 (6 bases). Germline-derived CDR1 and CDR2 are SEHNR and FQNEAQ (reference sequence). The CDR3 is 13 residues long. Between the trimmed V and J ends, which lost 4 bases and 4 bases, there was a span of 9 bases. In nucleotides, the CDR3 is TGTGCCAGCAGCTCACCGGGGGCAGATACGCAGTATTTT. It translates to CASSSPGADTQYF.

With regard to this clone: A read error may produce the germline difference seen at one junction end. This chain joins TRBV7-3 and TRBJ2-5; 15 bases match TRBD2. The CDR3 runs to 17 residues. The germline V gene has CDR1 SGHTA and CDR2 FQGTGA. This chain's CDR3 is CSSSLTRTSGGGETQYF. In DNA form, the CDR3 reads TGTTCCAGCAGCTTAACCAGGACTAGCGGGGGGGGAGAGACCCAGTACTTC.

The chain recombines TRBV10-3 with TRBJ2-2, with 10 bases matching TRBD2. Unmatched junction bases numbered 18, after V lost 8 bases and J lost 0 bases. Germline CDR1 and CDR2: ENHRY and SYGVKD. CDR3 length equals 20 residues. In DNA form, the CDR3 reads TGTGCCATCGGGCCCCGGGGGGGTAGCGGGGGGCCTTCGAACACCGGGGAGCTGTTTTTT. Encoded protein: CAIGPRGGSGGPSNTGELFF.

This sequence joins TRBV27 and TRBJ1-5; TRBD1 agrees at 8 bases. After removal of 3 bases from V and 7 bases from J, the junction contained 5 bases not matched to a gene. The CDR3 extends over 14 amino acids. Germline V lookup: CDR1 MNHEY, CDR2 SMNVEV (reference sequence). Written as DNA, the CDR3 is TGTGCCAGCAGTTTTTCAGGGGGCGGGCAGCCCCAGCATTTT. Translating it yields CASSFSGGGQPQHF.